This entry lists 25 T cell receptor beta chains sequenced from one sample in a study of blood T cell repertoires in COVID-19. TCRdb's copy holds only in-frame clones and misses some; the assay was immunoSEQ multiplex PCR. The sample gives under 300,000 clones, approximately 90% of which show up once; less than 3% is in the top ten. The sequenced sample was PBMCs or T cells enriched from blood (not recorded which). These receptors all stem from a woman aged 45-65 years who had recovered from COVID-19.

The chain is built from TRBV28 and TRBJ1-6; tentative D call: TRBD1 (6 bases). In germline, CDR1 is MDHEN, CDR2 SYDVKM. The V and J ends lost 1 base and 8 bases respectively, with 24 bases between them. The CDR3 is 19 amino acids. This CDR3 is CASSLLGQGSLLGDSPLHF. Written as DNA, the CDR3 is TGTGCCAGCAGTTTATTGGGGCAGGGGAGTCTCTTGGGTGATTCACCCCTCCACTTT.

This clone was detected a few times. The rearrangement joins TRBV13 to TRBJ2-3; a weak D match, TRBD2 (6 bases). CDR1 is PRHDT and CDR2 is FYEKMQ in the germline V gene (reference sequence). This CDR3 is 16 amino acids long. V was shortened by 2 bases and J by 0 bases, with 12 bases between the two germline ends. CDR3 coding DNA: TGTGCCAGCAGCTTAACTGGCGGGGTTAGCACAGATACGCAGTATTTT. Its protein is CASSLTGGVSTDTQYF.

Here the CDR3 reads CASSLSRADTQYF. The DNA of the CDR3 is TGCGCCAGCAGCTTGTCACGGGCAGATACGCAGTATTTT. The chain uses TRBV5-1 and TRBJ2-3; no firm D call. Germline CDR1 is SGHRS and CDR2 is YFSETQ. V gave up 1 base and J gave up 4 bases, with 7 bases separating them. The CDR3 has 13 residues.

The rearrangement links TRBV9 to TRBJ2-5, with 7 positions matching TRBD2. The CDR3 length is 19 residues. Germline lookup yields CDR1 SGDLS and CDR2 YYNGEE. V dropped 4 bases and J dropped 4; count of bases not matched to a gene: 22. CDR3 amino acids: CASSPQPRDFGGKGETQYF. The CDR3 nucleotides are TGTGCCAGCAGCCCCCAACCAAGGGACTTCGGGGGGAAGGGAGAGACCCAGTACTTC.

The chain couples TRBV5-1 to TRBJ1-4, with D unclear. Germline V gene lookup returns CDR1 SGHRS and CDR2 YFSETQ. The V gene lost 4 bases and the J gene lost 0 bases, with 7 bases spanning the gap. The CDR3 spans 14 residues. The CDR3 is CASSLLSTNEKLFF. As DNA, the CDR3 is TGCGCCAGCAGCCTCCTGTCAACTAATGAAAAACTGTTTTTT.

This rearrangement joins TRBV12-3 or TRBV12-4 to TRBJ2-2, with unresolved D. Trimming shortened V by 4 bases and J by 3 bases, and 6 bases separated the two germline ends. The CDR3 contains 13 residues. This chain's CDR3 is CASSSLDTGELFF. CDR3 DNA sequence: TGTGCCAGCAGTTCACTCGACACCGGGGAGCTGTTTTTT.

The genes are TRBV6-5 and TRBJ2-7; possible D gene TRBD1, 5 bases. Trimming took 4 bases from V and 5 from J, leaving 6 bases between them. CDR1 and CDR2 from the germline V gene are MNHEY and SVGAGI. The CDR3 loop spans 11 amino acids. This CDR3 reads CASSSGNEQYF. CDR3 DNA sequence: TGTGCCAGCAGTTCAGGGAACGAGCAGTACTTC.

V usage is TRBV4-3 and J usage is TRBJ1-5, with 7 positions matching TRBD1. The CDR3 consists of 19 residues. V dropped 4 bases and J dropped 5; count of bases not matched to a gene: 20. Germline V gene data show CDR1 as LGHNA and CDR2 as YSLEER. For the CDR3, the DNA is TGCGCCAGCAGCCGCCGGCTTGGACACAGGGGCACGGAGGATCAGCCCCAGCATTTT. This encodes CASSRRLGHRGTEDQPQHF.

This rearrangement joins TRBV15 to TRBJ1-2; D unresolved. Trimming shortened V by 0 bases and J by 2 bases, and 13 bases separated the two germline ends. CDR3 length: 16 amino acids. Germline loops: CDR1 LNHNV, CDR2 YYDKDF (reference sequence). The CDR3 DNA sequence: TGTGCCACCAGCAGAGATCCCCCGACGGAGAACTATGGCTACACCTTC. Residues: CATSRDPPTENYGYTF.

The chain recombines TRBV27 with TRBJ1-6; D remains unclear. Trimming took 6 bases from V and 13 from J, leaving 16 bases between them. In germline, CDR1 is MNHEY, CDR2 SMNVEV (reference sequence). The length of the CDR3 is 13 residues. The CDR3 DNA is TGTGCCAGCAGCCATACATCCCCCGGGCCCCTCCACTTT. Protein sequence: CASSHTSPGPLHF.

The rearrangement links TRBV2 to TRBJ2-7; TRBD1 aligns across 9 bases. Per germline, CDR1 SNHLY and CDR2 FYNNEI. Trimming removed 4 bases from V and 5 bases from J; junction bases left unmatched: 9. This CDR3 is 15 amino acids long. For the CDR3, the DNA is TGTGCCAGCAGTGGGGGGACAGGGTTCATCCACGAGCAGTACTTC. Amino acid sequence: CASSGGTGFIHEQYF.

This rearrangement joins TRBV28 to TRBJ2-7; tentatively, D is TRBD1 (6 bases). Germline values: CDR1 MDHEN, CDR2 SYDVKM. The CDR3 is 13 amino acids. Between the trimmed V and J ends, which lost 3 bases and 6 bases, there was a span of 12 bases. CDR3 sequence (DNA): TGTGCCAGCAGTTTCCAGGGGAGAGGCGAGCAGTACTTC. Translation: CASSFQGRGEQYF.

The chain couples TRBV6-5 to TRBJ2-5; D perhaps matches TRBD2 (7 bases). With 7 bases removed from V and 1 base from J, the gap between germline ends came to 10 bases. Germline V gene sequence: CDR1 MNHEY, CDR2 SVGAGI. This CDR3 has 13 residues. CDR3 protein: CASKRDIQETQYF. CDR3 nucleotides: TGTGCCAGCAAGCGGGACATCCAAGAGACCCAGTACTTC.

The chain joins TRBV4-2 to TRBJ2-3; 13 bases agree with TRBD2. The germline V gene has CDR1 LGHNA and CDR2 YNFKEQ. J lost 1 base, V lost 4 bases, and 23 bases had no gene match. The CDR3 extends over 23 amino acids. The CDR3 loop is CASSPHPPGTSGTMRAGTDTQYF. The DNA for the CDR3 is TGTGCCAGCAGCCCCCATCCGCCAGGGACTAGCGGGACAATGAGGGCCGGCACAGATACGCAGTATTTT.

The rearrangement links TRBV27 to TRBJ2-2, with 10 bases identical to TRBD1. V lost 6 bases to trimming and J lost 4 bases; unmatched junction nucleotides: 2. CDR3 size: 14 residues. Germline CDR1 is MNHEY and CDR2 is SMNVEV (reference sequence). The CDR3 loop is CASSRDRGTGELFF. CDR3 in DNA: TGTGCCAGCAGCCGGGACAGGGGCACCGGGGAGCTGTTTTTT.

The V call is TRBV29-1, the J call TRBJ2-6; tentatively, D is TRBD1 (6 bases). The V gene's germline CDR1 is SQVTM and CDR2 ANQGSEA. V was pared by 2 bases and J by 0 bases, with 8 bases between. This CDR3 has 15 amino acids. The CDR3 reads CSVEWTASGANVLTF. CDR3 nucleotide sequence: TGCAGCGTTGAATGGACAGCCTCTGGGGCCAACGTCCTGACTTTC. Together with reference TRBV29-1 and TRBJ2-6, the CDR3 gives the full variable domain: SAVISQKPSRDICQRGTSLTIQCQVDSQVTMMFWYRQQPGQSLTLIATANQGSEATYESGFVIDKFPISRPNLTFSTLTVSNMSPEDSSIYLCSVEWTASGANVLTFGAGSRLTVL.

This chain links TRBV7-2 with TRBJ2-1; 9 bases are shared with TRBD2. The ends lost 5 bases at V and 9 bases at J; junction bases unmatched: 14. This CDR3 is built from 16 residues. Germline values: CDR1 SGHTA, CDR2 FQGNSA. The CDR3: CASSRLSGRLRGEQFF. CDR3 sequence (DNA): TGTGCCAGCAGCCGTCTCAGCGGGAGGCTAAGAGGTGAGCAGTTCTTC.

The CDR3 nucleotides are TGTGCCAGCAGCGGACAGAGTCTCTCTGGAAACACCATATATTTT. This translates into CASSGQSLSGNTIYF. The gene calls are TRBV14 and TRBJ1-3, with D possibly TRBD1 on 6 matching bases. Trimming stripped 5 bases from V and 0 bases from J, with 11 bases between. CDR3 length: 15 residues. Germline V gene sequence: CDR1 SGHDN, CDR2 FVKESK.

The V gene is TRBV19, the J gene TRBJ1-5, with a possible D match to TRBD1 (5 bases). Germline loops: CDR1 LNHDA, CDR2 SQIVND (reference sequence). V lost 6 bases and J 0 bases, leaving 24 bases between the germline ends. The CDR3 loop spans 19 amino acids. The CDR3 spells CASSLTANSPRYSNQPQHF. DNA for the CDR3: TGTGCCAGTAGCTTGACAGCGAATAGCCCAAGATATAGCAATCAGCCCCAGCATTTT. Looking up the rest from reference TRBV19 and TRBJ1-5 gives the full variable domain: DGGITQSPKYLFRKEGQNVTLSCEQNLNHDAMYWYRQDPGQGLRLIYYSQIVNDFQKGDIAEGYSVSREKKESFPLTVTSAQKNPTAFYLCASSLTANSPRYSNQPQHFGDGTRLSIL.

The chain carries TRBV2 and TRBJ1-2, with TRBD1 matching over 10 bases. The germline CDR1 and CDR2 sequences are SNHLY and FYNNEI. Unmatched junction bases numbered 8, after V lost 4 bases and J lost 6 bases. There are 15 residues in the CDR3. This chain's CDR3 is CASSGRDRGPHGYTF. For the CDR3, the DNA is TGTGCCAGCAGTGGCCGGGACAGGGGTCCTCATGGCTACACCTTC.

The rearrangement links TRBV12-5 to TRBJ2-3, with a tentative D call TRBD2 (5 bases). Trimming took 6 bases from V and 0 from J, leaving 10 bases between them. Per the germline V gene, CDR1 is LGHNT and CDR2 is FRNRAP. The CDR3 spans 14 residues. CDR3 residues: CASGAGVSTDTQYF. The CDR3 DNA is TGTGCTAGTGGGGCCGGGGTGAGCACAGATACGCAGTATTTT.

A note on this clone: The sample carries other DNA sequences with the same CDR3. The V call is TRBV18, the J call TRBJ1-1; D not resolved. The CDR3 sequence is 13 residues long. Germline CDR1 reads KGHSH; CDR2 reads LQKENI. Between the trimmed V and J ends, which lost 3 bases and 1 base, there was a span of 6 bases. The CDR3 DNA reads TGTGCCAGCTCACCGAGGGAGAACACTGAAGCTTTCTTT. Residues: CASSPRENTEAFF.

This clone showed up just once. The chain uses TRBV11-2 and TRBJ2-7; D perhaps matches TRBD1 (5 bases). The germline V gene encodes CDR1 SGHAT and CDR2 FQNNGV. The CDR3 has 12 amino acids. The V and J ends lost 5 bases and 4 bases respectively, with 9 bases between them. CDR3 coding DNA: TGTGCCAGCAGCCTCAGGGTATACGAGCAGTACTTC. It translates to CASSLRVYEQYF.

The V gene is TRBV28, the J gene TRBJ2-2; D is perhaps TRBD1 (6 bases). The V end was cut by 6 bases, the J end by 4 bases, with 15 bases between. The CDR3 spans 15 residues. CDR1 and CDR2 from the germline V gene are MDHEN and SYDVKM. The CDR3 DNA sequence: TGTGCCAGCAGGACCTCCTGGACAGCCACCGGGGAGCTGTTTTTT. It encodes CASRTSWTATGELFF.

The chain uses TRBV30 and TRBJ2-1; D is unresolved. Trimming pared 0 bases from V and 9 bases from J, leaving 9 bases between. The germline V gene has CDR1 GTSNPN and CDR2 SVGIG (reference sequence). The CDR3 has 12 amino acids. For the CDR3, the DNA is TGTGCCTGGAGTGTAATATGGAGTGAGCAGTTCTTC. Its protein product is CAWSVIWSEQFF. Together with reference TRBV30 and TRBJ2-1, the CDR3 gives the full variable domain: SQTIHQWPATLVQPVGSPLSLECTVEGTSNPNLYWYRQAAGRGLQLLFYSVGIGQISSEVPQNLSASRPQDRQFILSSKKLLLSDSGFYLCAWSVIWSEQFFGPGTRLTVL.